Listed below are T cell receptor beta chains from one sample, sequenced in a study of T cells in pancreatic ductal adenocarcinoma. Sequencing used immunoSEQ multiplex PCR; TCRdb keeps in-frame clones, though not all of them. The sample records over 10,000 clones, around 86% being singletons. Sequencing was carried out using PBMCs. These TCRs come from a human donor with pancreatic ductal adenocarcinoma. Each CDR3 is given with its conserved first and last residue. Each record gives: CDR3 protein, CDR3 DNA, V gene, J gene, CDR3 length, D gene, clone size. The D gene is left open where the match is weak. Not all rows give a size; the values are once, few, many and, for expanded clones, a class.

CDR3: CASTPRGTGPGLGYTF
DNA: TGTGCCAGCACCCCTAGAGGAACAGGGCCGGGGCTTGGCTACACCTTC
V: TRBV9
J: TRBJ1-2
length: 16
D: -
size: -

CDR3: CASSPPEGTGNTIYF
DNA: TGTGCCAGCTCACCACCAGAGGGAACAGGAAACACCATATATTTT
V: TRBV18
J: TRBJ1-3
length: 15
D: -
size: once

CDR3: CASSSSRRNEKLFF
DNA: TGCGCCAGCAGCTCGAGCCGTAGGAATGAAAAACTGTTTTTT
V: TRBV5-1
J: TRBJ1-4
length: 14
D: -
size: -

CDR3: CASSGTTNQPQHF
DNA: TGTGCCAGCAGCGGGACCACTAACCAGCCCCAGCATTTT
V: TRBV2
J: TRBJ1-5
length: 13
D: -
size: once

CDR3: CASSFSGTAYEQYF
DNA: TGCGCCAGCAGCTTTTCAGGAACGGCCTACGAGCAGTACTTC
V: TRBV5-1
J: TRBJ2-7
length: 14
D: -
size: -

CDR3: CASSPGGGSKNIQYF
DNA: TGTGCCAGCAGTCCGGGCGGGGGTTCCAAAAACATTCAGTACTTC
V: TRBV6-1
J: TRBJ2-4
length: 15
D: TRBD2
size: -

CDR3: CASSLWAGGETQYF
DNA: TGTGCCAGCAGCTTGTGGGCAGGGGGAGAGACCCAGTACTTC
V: TRBV5-4
J: TRBJ2-5
length: 14
D: TRBD1
size: -

CDR3: CASKPGIHEFAGELFF
DNA: TGTGCCAGTAAACCGGGAATTCATGAATTCGCCGGGGAGCTGTTTTTT
V: TRBV19
J: TRBJ2-2
length: 16
D: -
size: -

CDR3: CASSEEWDPKLFF
DNA: TGTGCCAGCAGTGAAGAGTGGGACCCGAAACTGTTTTTT
V: TRBV6-1
J: TRBJ1-4
length: 13
D: -
size: -

CDR3: CASRESNQPQHF
DNA: TGTGCCAGCAGGGAAAGCAATCAGCCCCAGCATTTT
V: TRBV28
J: TRBJ1-5
length: 12
D: -
size: -

CDR3: CASSLEGTIQPQHF
DNA: TGTGCCAGCAGCTTGGAAGGGACCATTCAGCCCCAGCATTTT
V: TRBV5-5
J: TRBJ1-5
length: 14
D: -
size: -

CDR3: CASSPSGNTYEQYF
DNA: TGTGCCAGCAGCCCCTCGGGGAACACCTACGAGCAGTACTTC
V: TRBV11-2
J: TRBJ2-7
length: 14
D: -
size: few

CDR3: CASSLVHDEKLFF
DNA: TGTGCCAGCAGCTTAGTCCACGACGAAAAACTGTTTTTT
V: TRBV5-6
J: TRBJ1-4
length: 13
D: -
size: large

CDR3: CASSSGHPEAFF
DNA: TGTGCCAGCAGTTCTGGCCACCCTGAAGCTTTCTTT
V: TRBV2
J: TRBJ1-1
length: 12
D: -
size: -

CDR3: CASKGAGANVLTF
DNA: TGTGCCAGTAAAGGGGCCGGGGCCAACGTCCTGACTTTC
V: TRBV19
J: TRBJ2-6
length: 13
D: -
size: -

CDR3: CASSQAGEQYF
DNA: TGTGCCAGCAGTCAAGCGGGAGAGCAGTACTTC
V: TRBV6-5
J: TRBJ2-7
length: 11
D: TRBD2
size: -

CDR3: CASRPTPGLQSQYF
DNA: TGTGCCAGCAGGCCTACTCCGGGACTCCAGTCCCAGTACTTC
V: TRBV6-5
J: TRBJ2-7
length: 14
D: -
size: -

CDR3: CASRPTSGMNNEQFF
DNA: TGTGCCAGCAGGCCCACTAGCGGGATGAACAATGAGCAGTTCTTC
V: TRBV6-6
J: TRBJ2-1
length: 15
D: TRBD2
size: -

CDR3: CASREDRIYGYTF
DNA: TGTGCCAGCAGGGAGGACAGGATATATGGCTACACCTTC
V: TRBV28
J: TRBJ1-2
length: 13
D: TRBD1
size: -

CDR3: CASSSGTGDLYEQYF
DNA: TGTGCCAGCAGCTCCGGGACAGGGGATCTCTACGAGCAGTACTTC
V: TRBV6-6
J: TRBJ2-7
length: 15
D: TRBD1
size: -